This T cell receptor beta chain was retrieved from a study of shared clonotypes between healthy human individuals. Regarding the study as a whole: The represented genetic and exposure-history diversity was limited by the small number of donors.

On this clone itself: Its antigen remains unidentified.

The table came from immunoSEQ multiplex PCR; TCRdb's copy has only in-frame clones and leaves some out. Of some 2.4 million clones in the sample, roughly 93% are singletons; the top ten hold about 0.39%. The V segment lost 4 bases and the J segment 5 bases; nucleotides outside the gene matches: 5. There are 16 residues in the CDR3. Germline V CDR1 and CDR2: MGHRA, YSYEKL. The authors divided CD4+ cells into CD45RA+ naive and CD45RA-negative memory subsets. The chain joins TRBV4-1 to TRBJ2-3, with 14 bases aligning to TRBD2. What was sequenced was naive CD4+ T cells from PBMCs. Subset: CD45RA+ positively selected. This receptor was identified in a man in his late teens or twenties in good health. Some clones in this sample may be carry-over from other donors' samples. The CDR3 DNA reads as TGCGCCAGCAGCCCTGGACTAGCGGGAGGATTAGATACGCAGTATTTT. Protein product: CASSPGLAGGLDTQYF.